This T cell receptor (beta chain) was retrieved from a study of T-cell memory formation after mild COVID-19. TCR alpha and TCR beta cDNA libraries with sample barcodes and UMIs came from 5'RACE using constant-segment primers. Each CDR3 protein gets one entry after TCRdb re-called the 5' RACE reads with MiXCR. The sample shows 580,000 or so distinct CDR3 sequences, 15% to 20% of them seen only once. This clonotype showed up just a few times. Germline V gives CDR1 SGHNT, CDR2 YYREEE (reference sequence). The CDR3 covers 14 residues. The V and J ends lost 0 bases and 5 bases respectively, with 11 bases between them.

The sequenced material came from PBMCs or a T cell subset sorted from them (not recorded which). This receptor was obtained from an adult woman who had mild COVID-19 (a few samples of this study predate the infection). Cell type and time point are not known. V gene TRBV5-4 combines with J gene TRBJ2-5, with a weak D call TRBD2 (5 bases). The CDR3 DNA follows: TGTGCCAGCAGCTTGGATCCGGGGTCGGAGACCCAGTACTTC. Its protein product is CASSLDPGSETQYF.